These 9 T cell receptor beta chains came from one sample sequenced in a study of T cell changes during pregnancy in multiple sclerosis. The assay was immunoSEQ multiplex PCR, and TCRdb's table has in-frame clones only and misses some. The table has 50,000 to 60,000 clones, about nine tenths seen once. This sample comprised peripheral blood, obtained in the first trimester of pregnancy. These receptors all stem from a female donor in good health, enrolled as a control in a pregnancy study.

This clone turned up a few times. V usage is TRBV10-2 and J usage is TRBJ2-6; D call uncertain. Germline V gene data show CDR1 as WSHSY and CDR2 as SAAADI. The CDR3 runs to 14 residues. Trimming cost V 6 bases and J 1 base, with 7 bases left between them. CDR3: CASRDISGANVLTF. CDR3 sequence (DNA): TGCGCCAGCAGAGACATATCTGGGGCCAACGTCCTGACTTTC.

The chain is built from TRBV14 and TRBJ2-7, with unresolved D. With 4 bases removed from V and 3 bases from J, the gap between germline ends came to 16 bases. Looked up from germline, CDR1 is SGHDN and CDR2 is FVKESK. The CDR3 is 15 amino acids. In nucleotides, the CDR3 is TGTGCCAGCAGCCTCCAGGCGAGTATGGTCTACGAGCAGTACTTC. This gives the protein CASSLQASMVYEQYF.

The chain couples TRBV19 to TRBJ2-7; maybe TRBD1 (5 bases). Germline V CDR1 and CDR2: LNHDA, SQIVND (reference sequence). CDR3 length equals 15 residues. Trimming shortened V by 1 base and J by 2 bases, and 12 bases separated the two germline ends. CDR3 sequence reads: CASSIGGVQTYEQYF. The CDR3 DNA follows: TGTGCCAGTAGTATAGGGGGCGTACAGACCTACGAGCAGTACTTC.

The chain couples TRBV6-1 to TRBJ1-6, with D perhaps TRBD1 (5 bases). Germline values: CDR1 MNHNS, CDR2 SASEGT. The CDR3 extends over 14 amino acids. V gave up 8 bases and J gave up 2 bases, with 10 bases separating them. The CDR3 sequence is CASAAGPYNSPLHF. The CDR3 bases are TGTGCCAGCGCGGCAGGGCCCTATAATTCACCCCTCCACTTT.

This chain uses TRBV7-8 with TRBJ2-5, with 9 nucleotides matching TRBD2. V lost 5 bases and J lost 5; bases outside the gene matches: 3. The CDR3 length is 13 residues. Per the germline V gene, CDR1 is SGHVS and CDR2 is FQNEAQ. CDR3 sequence: CASSRSGRETQYF. CDR3 in DNA: TGTGCCAGCAGCCGAAGCGGGAGGGAGACCCAGTACTTC.

This clone showed up just a few times. The chain is built from TRBV10-3 and TRBJ1-1; 7 nucleotides agree with TRBD1. Trimming took 4 bases from V and 1 from J; bases not matched to a gene: 3. The CDR3 is 14 amino acids. CDR1 and CDR2 from the germline V gene are ENHRY and SYGVKD. The CDR3: CAISVDRTNTEAFF. The CDR3 nucleotides read TGTGCCATCAGTGTGGACAGGACGAACACTGAAGCTTTCTTT.

The V gene is TRBV28, the J gene TRBJ1-2; TRBD1 matches 7 bases. The CDR3 loop spans 14 amino acids. Trimming took 4 bases from V and 1 from J; bases not matched to a gene: 3. Germline loops: CDR1 MDHEN, CDR2 SYDVKM. Written as DNA, the CDR3 is TGTGCCAGCAGTTGGGACAGCCGTAACTATGGCTACACCTTC. Amino acid sequence: CASSWDSRNYGYTF.

This clone has only a few counts. V and J are TRBV15 and TRBJ2-1; 13 bases are a match to TRBD2. V gave up 1 base and J gave up 7 bases; unmatched junction bases: 13. Per germline, CDR1 LNHNV and CDR2 YYDKDF (reference sequence). This CDR3 is built from 19 residues. The CDR3 here is CATSRGGPGLAGKGNEQFF. In DNA form, the CDR3 reads TGTGCCACCAGCAGAGGGGGACCGGGACTAGCGGGGAAAGGGAATGAGCAGTTCTTC.

This chain uses TRBV13 with TRBJ2-5; no clear D gene. The CDR3 contains 14 residues. CDR1 and CDR2 (germline): PRHDT, FYEKMQ (reference sequence). With 4 bases removed from V and 6 bases from J, the gap between germline ends came to 15 bases. CDR3 residues: CASSSSLGGQTQYF. DNA for the CDR3: TGTGCCAGCAGCTCGTCCCTTGGTGGGCAGACCCAGTACTTC. Full variable domain (remainder filled in from reference TRBV13 and TRBJ2-5): AAGVIQSPRHLIKEKRETATLKCYPIPRHDTVYWYQQGPGQDPQFLISFYEKMQSDKGSIPDRFSAQQFSDYHSELNMSSLELGDSALYFCASSSSLGGQTQYFGPGTRLLVL.